Below are 25 T cell receptor beta chains sequenced from a single sample in a study of blood T cell repertoires in COVID-19. Data came from immunoSEQ multiplex PCR; TCRdb stores just in-frame clones and leaves some out. The table shows 95,000 to 150,000 clones, with more than 75% occurring only once. The sequencing input was peripheral blood. The receptors were sampled from a man aged 50-60 years with acute or convalescent COVID-19.

In regard to this clone: One junction end does not reproduce the germline sequence, and a read error may be involved. The chain joins TRBV7-8 to TRBJ2-7; 7 bases match TRBD2. Germline V gives CDR1 SGHVS, CDR2 FQNEAQ. This CDR3 region has 12 residues. DNA of the CDR3: TGTGCCAGCAGCTTAGGGGCCGGGACTACAATCTTC. Translation gives CASSLGAGTTIF. Looking up the rest from reference TRBV7-8 and TRBJ2-7 gives the full variable domain: GAGVSQSPRYKVAKRGQDVALRCDPISGHVSLFWYQQALGQGPEFLTYFQNEAQLDKSGLPSDRFFAERPEGSVSTLKIQRTQQEDSAVYLCASSLGAGTTIFGPGTRLTVT.

This chain connects TRBV19 to TRBJ1-6, with 8 bases fitting TRBD1. V lost 6 bases and J lost 13; bases outside the gene matches: 5. The germline gives CDR1 LNHDA, CDR2 SQIVND (reference sequence). This CDR3 region has 12 residues. This CDR3 is CASSPGQVPLHF. For the CDR3, the DNA is TGTGCCAGTAGCCCGGGACAGGTTCCCCTCCACTTT.

The chain employs TRBV6-5 and TRBJ1-2; the D is unclear. The V gene lost 6 bases and the J gene lost 5 bases, with 10 bases spanning the gap. This CDR3 is 12 amino acids long. Germline loops: CDR1 MNHEY, CDR2 SVGAGI. For the CDR3, the DNA is TGTGCCAGCAGGACTGCATTTTATGGCTACACCTTC. This codes for CASRTAFYGYTF.

This sequence joins TRBV19 and TRBJ1-5; D call uncertain. V lost 2 bases to trimming and J lost 0 bases, with 8 bases between them. Germline loops: CDR1 LNHDA, CDR2 SQIVND (reference sequence). The CDR3 totals 15 residues. The CDR3 bases are TGTGCCAGTAGTATAAACGAGGATAGCAATCAGCCCCAGCATTTT. It specifies CASSINEDSNQPQHF.

This chain links TRBV24-1 with TRBJ2-5, with D perhaps TRBD2 (5 bases). The CDR3 length is 18 residues. Per the germline V gene, CDR1 is KGHDR and CDR2 is SFDVKD. V was pared by 3 bases and J by 2 bases, with 21 bases between. CDR3 residues: CATSDPQTGKGFQETQYF. In DNA form, the CDR3 reads TGTGCCACCAGTGATCCCCAGACGGGGAAGGGATTTCAAGAGACCCAGTACTTC.

The V call is TRBV19, the J call TRBJ2-2, with D tentatively TRBD2 (6 bases). This CDR3 spans 15 amino acids. The V gene's germline CDR1 is LNHDA and CDR2 SQIVND (reference sequence). Trimming stripped 3 bases from V and 0 bases from J, with 8 bases between. The CDR3: CASSIGGTNTGELFF. The CDR3 DNA is TGTGCCAGTAGTATCGGGGGTACGAACACCGGGGAGCTGTTTTTT.

V gene TRBV9 combines with J gene TRBJ2-1; 8 bases are a match to TRBD2. Germline trimming cut 4 bases from V and 3 bases from J; bases unmatched to any gene: 6. The CDR3 totals 15 residues. In germline, CDR1 is SGDLS, CDR2 YYNGEE. This CDR3 reads CASSLTGLDYNEQFF. The CDR3 DNA reads TGTGCCAGCAGCTTAACGGGACTAGACTACAATGAGCAGTTCTTC.

J is TRBJ1-1 and V is TRBV5-1; TRBD1 might be the D (5 bases). The CDR3 has 16 amino acids. Germline V lookup: CDR1 SGHRS, CDR2 YFSETQ. Trimming shortened V by 4 bases and J by 1 base, and 17 bases separated the two germline ends. The CDR3 coding sequence is TGCGCCAGCAGCCTTCCGGGGGATCTCAGGAACACTGAAGCTTTCTTT. Encoded protein: CASSLPGDLRNTEAFF.

The chain recombines TRBV11-2 with TRBJ2-7; 8 bases map to TRBD1. The length of the CDR3 is 12 residues. After removal of 5 bases from V and 8 bases from J, the junction contained 5 bases not matched to a gene. Germline CDR1 and CDR2: SGHAT and FQNNGV. DNA for the CDR3: TGTGCCAGCAGCCCGACAGGGGCCAAGCAGTACTTC. It is translated as CASSPTGAKQYF.

This clone was observed a handful of times. The CDR3 loop reads CASSQGHGSYEQYF. CDR3 coding DNA: TGCGCCAGCAGCCAAGGACACGGATCCTACGAGCAGTACTTC. The chain combines TRBV4-3 with TRBJ2-7; no definite D call. Trimming stripped 1 base from V and 1 base from J, with 8 bases between. Germline V gene lookup returns CDR1 LGHNA and CDR2 YSLEER. The CDR3 consists of 14 residues.

The chain is built from TRBV6-5 and TRBJ2-4; TRBD1 agrees at 9 bases. This CDR3 is built from 15 residues. The V segment lost 10 bases and the J segment 7 bases; nucleotides outside the gene matches: 14. Looked up from germline, CDR1 is MNHEY and CDR2 is SVGAGI. The CDR3 bases are TGTGCCACCTCCACGACCGGGGACAGGGCGAACATTCAGTACTTC. Residues: CATSTTGDRANIQYF.

The chain combines TRBV28 with TRBJ2-7, with TRBD2 identical over 8 bases. The J segment lost 3 bases and the V segment lost 6 bases, leaving 10 bases of the junction unmatched. In germline, CDR1 is MDHEN, CDR2 SYDVKM. The CDR3 runs 15 residues. The CDR3 DNA reads TGTGCCAGCAGACCGGGACTAGAAAAATACTACGAGCAGTACTTC. Protein product: CASRPGLEKYYEQYF.

The J gene is TRBJ1-6, the V gene TRBV21-1. TRBV21-1 is assigned pseudogene status. The CDR3 loop spans 13 amino acids. In DNA, the CDR3 is TGTGCCAGCACCCCCCACGAGAGGTCACCCCTCCACTTT. Residues: CASTPHERSPLHF.

This clone was counted a few times. The chain couples TRBV6-5 to TRBJ2-5; 7 bases are a match to TRBD2. V shed 6 bases and J 1 base; nucleotides not matched to a gene: 8. CDR3 size: 15 residues. Germline V gene sequence: CDR1 MNHEY, CDR2 SVGAGI. This CDR3 is CASRRGSVFQETQYF. CDR3 nucleotides: TGTGCCAGCAGGCGGGGGTCAGTCTTCCAAGAGACCCAGTACTTC.

Remarks on this clone: The junction shows a germline mismatch at one end, possibly a read error. The chain carries TRBV11-3 and TRBJ2-7, with D tentatively TRBD2 (7 bases). This CDR3 region has 15 residues. The V gene's germline CDR1 is SGHNT and CDR2 YENEEA. CDR3 coding DNA: TGTGCCAGCGGCTTGAGGGGGGGGGCGACCTACGAGCAGTACTTC. It specifies CASGLRGGATYEQYF.

Written as DNA, the CDR3 is TGTGCCACCAGTGAGGGGAGGGGCTATGGCTACACCTTC. This translates into CATSEGRGYGYTF. The gene calls are TRBV24-1 and TRBJ1-2; TRBD1 is a possible D gene (5 bases). The CDR3 loop spans 13 amino acids. V gave up 4 bases and J gave up 4 bases, with 9 bases separating them. CDR1 is KGHDR and CDR2 is SFDVKD in the germline V gene.

The chain uses TRBV19 and TRBJ2-1, with TRBD2 as a possible D gene (6 bases). Germline assignment: CDR1 LNHDA and CDR2 SQIVND (reference sequence). The CDR3 is 14 amino acids. The V and J ends lost 7 bases and 8 bases respectively, with 18 bases between them. DNA for the CDR3: TGTGCCAGTATACCGGGACTCGGCAGGGATGAGCAGTTCTTC. This sequence encodes CASIPGLGRDEQFF.

The chain employs TRBV7-8 and TRBJ1-2, with D possibly being TRBD1 (6 bases). This CDR3 is built from 13 residues. CDR1 is SGHVS and CDR2 is FQNEAQ in the germline V gene. V was cut by 5 bases and J by 4 bases, with 11 bases left in between. CDR3 coding DNA: TGTGCCAGCAGCCTGGACAGAGGCTATGGCTACACCTTC. It yields the protein CASSLDRGYGYTF.

V usage is TRBV6-5 and J usage is TRBJ2-5, with TRBD2 matching 7 bases. Germline V gene data show CDR1 as MNHEY and CDR2 as SVGAGI. Trimming at V came to 2 bases and at J to 4 bases, leaving 7 bases not matched to a gene. The CDR3 contains 15 residues. CDR3 nucleotide sequence: TGTGCCAGCAGTTACCAGTGGACGGGGGGAGAGACCCAGTACTTC. Translated: CASSYQWTGGETQYF.

The V call is TRBV5-1, the J call TRBJ1-5; D uncertain. V was cut by 4 bases and J by 8 bases, with 13 bases left in between. The germline CDR1 and CDR2 sequences are SGHRS and YFSETQ. The CDR3 extends over 13 amino acids. The CDR3 coding sequence is TGCGCCAGCAGCCCGGGAGGTTCAGAGCCCCAGCATTTT. It yields the protein CASSPGGSEPQHF.

This chain links TRBV19 with TRBJ1-5; perhaps TRBD1 as D (6 bases). CDR1 LNHDA and CDR2 SQIVND come from the germline V gene (reference sequence). V lost 5 bases and J 5 bases, leaving 13 bases between the germline ends. The CDR3 runs 14 residues. Written as DNA, the CDR3 is TGTGCCAGTAGTGTACAGGGTGGAGATCAGCCCCAGCATTTT. Protein sequence: CASSVQGGDQPQHF.

This chain connects TRBV24-1 to TRBJ2-5, with TRBD1 matching over 9 bases. With V trimmed by 5 bases and J by 5 bases, 8 bases remained unmatched. This CDR3 region has 15 residues. The germline gives CDR1 KGHDR, CDR2 SFDVKD. This chain's CDR3 is CATSGPTGGMETQYF. The DNA of the CDR3 is TGTGCCACCAGTGGCCCGACAGGGGGGATGGAGACCCAGTACTTC.

The V and J genes are TRBV18 and TRBJ1-1; 7 bases agree with TRBD1. This CDR3 comprises 14 residues. V lost 6 bases and J lost 1; bases outside the gene matches: 5. CDR1 and CDR2 (germline): KGHSH, LQKENI. The CDR3 loop is CASSYQGENTEAFF. The CDR3 DNA reads as TGTGCCAGCTCCTACCAGGGGGAGAACACTGAAGCTTTCTTT. The full variable domain, in which reference TRBV18 and TRBJ1-1 provide the parts outside the CDR3, is NAGVMQNPRHLVRRRGQEARLRCSPMKGHSHVYWYRQLPEEGLKFMVYLQKENIIDESGMPKERFSAEFPKEGPSILRIQQVVRGDSAAYFCASSYQGENTEAFFGQGTRLTVV.

The chain recombines TRBV4-2 with TRBJ2-2, with 8 bases identical to TRBD2. Germline CDR1 is LGHNA and CDR2 is YNFKEQ. Trimming removed 0 bases from V and 2 bases from J; junction bases left unmatched: 8. This CDR3 comprises 18 residues. The CDR3 region has the DNA TGTGCCAGCAGCCAAGACCCCCCCACTAGCGGAAACACCGGGGAGCTGTTTTTT. Its protein is CASSQDPPTSGNTGELFF.

This rearrangement joins TRBV6-5 to TRBJ2-7, with a possible D match to TRBD1 (6 bases). V was pared by 4 bases and J by 2 bases, with 15 bases between. The CDR3 consists of 15 residues. CDR1 and CDR2 from the germline V gene are MNHEY and SVGAGI. CDR3 sequence: CASSFHRERTYEQYF. Here the CDR3 DNA reads TGTGCCAGCAGTTTTCACAGGGAAAGGACCTACGAGCAGTACTTC.